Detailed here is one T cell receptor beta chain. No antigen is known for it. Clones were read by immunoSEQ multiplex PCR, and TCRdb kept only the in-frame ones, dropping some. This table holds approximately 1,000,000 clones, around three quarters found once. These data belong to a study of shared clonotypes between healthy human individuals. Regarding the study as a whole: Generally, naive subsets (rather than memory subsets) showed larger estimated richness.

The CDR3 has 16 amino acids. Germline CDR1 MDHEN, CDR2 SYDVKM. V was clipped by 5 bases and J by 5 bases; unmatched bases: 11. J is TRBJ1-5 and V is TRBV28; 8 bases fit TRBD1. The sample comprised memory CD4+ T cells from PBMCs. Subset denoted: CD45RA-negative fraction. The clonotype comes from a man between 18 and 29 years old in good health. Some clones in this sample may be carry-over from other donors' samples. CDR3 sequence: CASSLLDRAGYQPQHF. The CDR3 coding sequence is TGTGCCAGCAGTCTACTGGACAGGGCGGGCTATCAGCCCCAGCATTTT.